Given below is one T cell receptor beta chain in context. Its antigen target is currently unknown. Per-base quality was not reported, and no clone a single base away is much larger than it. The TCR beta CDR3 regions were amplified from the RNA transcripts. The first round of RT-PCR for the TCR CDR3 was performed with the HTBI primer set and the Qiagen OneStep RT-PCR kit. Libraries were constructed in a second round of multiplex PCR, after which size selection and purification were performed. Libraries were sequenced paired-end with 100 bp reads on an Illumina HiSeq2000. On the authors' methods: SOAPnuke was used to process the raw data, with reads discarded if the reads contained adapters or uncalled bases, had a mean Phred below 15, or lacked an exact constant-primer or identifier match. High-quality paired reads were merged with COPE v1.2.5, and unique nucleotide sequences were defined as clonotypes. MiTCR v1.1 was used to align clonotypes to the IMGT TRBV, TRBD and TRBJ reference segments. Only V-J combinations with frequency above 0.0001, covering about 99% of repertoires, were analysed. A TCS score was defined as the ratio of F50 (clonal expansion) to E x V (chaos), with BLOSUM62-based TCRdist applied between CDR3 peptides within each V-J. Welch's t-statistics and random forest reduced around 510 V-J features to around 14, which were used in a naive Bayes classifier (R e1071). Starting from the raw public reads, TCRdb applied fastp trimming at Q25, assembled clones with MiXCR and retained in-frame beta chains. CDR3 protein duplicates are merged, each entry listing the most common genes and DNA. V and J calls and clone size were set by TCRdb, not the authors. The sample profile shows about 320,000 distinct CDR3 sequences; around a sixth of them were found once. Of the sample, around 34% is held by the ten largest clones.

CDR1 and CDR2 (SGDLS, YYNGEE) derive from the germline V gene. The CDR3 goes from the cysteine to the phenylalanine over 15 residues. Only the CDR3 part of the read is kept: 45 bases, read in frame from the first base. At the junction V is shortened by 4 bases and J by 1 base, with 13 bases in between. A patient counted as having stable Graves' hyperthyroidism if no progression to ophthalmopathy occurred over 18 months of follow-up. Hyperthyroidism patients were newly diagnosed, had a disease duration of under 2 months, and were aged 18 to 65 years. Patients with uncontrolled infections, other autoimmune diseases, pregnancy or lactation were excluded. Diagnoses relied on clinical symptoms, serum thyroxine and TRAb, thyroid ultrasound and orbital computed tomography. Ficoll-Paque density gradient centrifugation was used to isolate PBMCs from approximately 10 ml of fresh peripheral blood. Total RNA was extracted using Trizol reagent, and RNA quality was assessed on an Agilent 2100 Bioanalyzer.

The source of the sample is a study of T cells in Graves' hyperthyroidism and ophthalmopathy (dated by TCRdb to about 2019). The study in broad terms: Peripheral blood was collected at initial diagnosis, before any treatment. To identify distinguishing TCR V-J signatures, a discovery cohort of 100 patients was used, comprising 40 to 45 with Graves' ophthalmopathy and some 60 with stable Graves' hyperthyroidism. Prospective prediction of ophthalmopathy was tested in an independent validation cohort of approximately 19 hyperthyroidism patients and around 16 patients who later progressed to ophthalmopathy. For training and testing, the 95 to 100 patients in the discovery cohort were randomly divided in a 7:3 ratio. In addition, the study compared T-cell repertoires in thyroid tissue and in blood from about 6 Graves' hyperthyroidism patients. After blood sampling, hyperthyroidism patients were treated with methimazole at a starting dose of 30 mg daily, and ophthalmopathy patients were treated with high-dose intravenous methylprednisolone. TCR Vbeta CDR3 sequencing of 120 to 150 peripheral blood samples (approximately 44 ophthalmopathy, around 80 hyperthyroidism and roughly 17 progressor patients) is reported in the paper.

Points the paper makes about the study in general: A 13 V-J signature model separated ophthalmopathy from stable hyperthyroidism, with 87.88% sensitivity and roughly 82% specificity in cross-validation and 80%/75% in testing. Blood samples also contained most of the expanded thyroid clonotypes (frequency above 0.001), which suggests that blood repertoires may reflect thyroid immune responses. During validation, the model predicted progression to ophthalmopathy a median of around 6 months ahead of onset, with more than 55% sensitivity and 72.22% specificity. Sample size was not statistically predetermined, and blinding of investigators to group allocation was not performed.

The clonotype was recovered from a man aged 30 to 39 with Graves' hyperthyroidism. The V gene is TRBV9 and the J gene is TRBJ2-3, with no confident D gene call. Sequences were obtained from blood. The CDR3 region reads CASSPGRGGTDTQYF. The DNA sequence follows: TGTGCCAGCAGCCCCGGACGTGGGGGCACAGATACGCAGTATTTT.